This entry lists 24 T cell receptor beta chains sequenced from one sample in a study of shared clonotypes between healthy human individuals. Here immunoSEQ multiplex PCR was the method, and the copy in TCRdb shows in-frame clones only, minus some. The sample contains about 96,000 clones, 60% to 70% of which appear only once. The sequenced sample was memory CD8+ T cells sorted from blood. Specified subset: CD45RO+ cells pooled with CCR7-negative TemRA cells. These TCRs come from a man aged 30 to 39 in good health.

This sequence joins TRBV14 and TRBJ2-1, with TRBD2 matching over 9 bases. The CDR3 length is 15 residues. CDR1 is SGHDN, CDR2 FVKESK, per germline. After removal of 2 bases from V and 4 bases from J, the junction contained 3 bases not matched to a gene. The CDR3 DNA reads TGTGCCAGCAGCCAACTAGCGGGATTGTACAATGAGCAGTTCTTC. This translates into CASSQLAGLYNEQFF.

The V call is TRBV7-9, the J call TRBJ2-1; D is ambiguous. This CDR3 is 12 amino acids long. V shed 5 bases and J shed 9 bases, with 11 bases lying between them. The germline V gene encodes CDR1 SEHNR and CDR2 FQNEAQ (reference sequence). CDR3 bases: TGTGCCAGCAGCCCTCAGACTGTTGAGCAGTTCTTC. The encoded protein is CASSPQTVEQFF.

The CDR3 DNA is TGTGCCAGCAGCTTAAATCAGTCGTTTAGGGGTTTCTACGAGCAGTACTTC. Translating gives CASSLNQSFRGFYEQYF. The V gene is TRBV5-5, the J gene TRBJ2-7; D may be TRBD1 (5 bases). The germline V gene has CDR1 SGHKS and CDR2 YYEKEE (reference sequence). Trimming took 2 bases from V and 3 from J, leaving 21 bases between them. The CDR3 totals 17 residues.

The chain links TRBV5-4 to TRBJ1-2; D remains unclear. This CDR3 has 15 amino acids. V was pared by 3 bases and J by 3 bases, with 15 bases between. Germline loops: CDR1 SGHNT, CDR2 YYREEE (reference sequence). The chain's CDR3 is CASSSSNGLYYGYTF. For the CDR3, the DNA is TGTGCCAGCAGCTCGTCCAATGGGCTTTACTATGGCTACACCTTC.

With respect to this clone: Given a far larger clone just one base away, this is likely a sequencing read error. The gene calls are TRBV28 and TRBJ2-1; D uncertain. The CDR3 is 11 residues long. Trimming left V 1 base short and J 10 bases short, with 5 bases between. The germline V gene has CDR1 MDHEN and CDR2 SYDVKM. The CDR3 loop is CASSLYYEQFF. The CDR3 DNA reads TGTGCCAGCAGTTTATACTACGAGCAGTTCTTC.

This rearrangement joins TRBV2 to TRBJ2-2, with TRBD2 matching 7 bases. Germline V gene data show CDR1 as SNHLY and CDR2 as FYNNEI. Losses at the gene ends were 5 bases for V and 3 bases for J; bases not matched to a gene: 9. The CDR3 extends over 16 amino acids. DNA of the CDR3: TGTGCCAGCAGTAAAAGCGGGACCAGAGACACCGGGGAGCTGTTTTTT. Its translation is CASSKSGTRDTGELFF.

The chain recombines TRBV5-1 with TRBJ2-7, with D unresolved. This CDR3 is 14 amino acids long. The germline V and J ends were trimmed by 0 bases and 0 bases, with 7 bases remaining between them. Germline V gene sequence: CDR1 SGHRS, CDR2 YFSETQ. In DNA form, the CDR3 reads TGCGCCAGCAGCTTGGGTAGTAACTCCTACGAGCAGTACTTC. This codes for CASSLGSNSYEQYF.

With respect to this clone: This may arise from a read error, as a much more abundant clone is one base away. Other DNA sequences in the sample encode the same CDR3. The chain is built from TRBV29-1 and TRBJ1-1; no clear D. The ends were cut back, 6 bases at V and 1 base at J, with 9 bases in the middle. The CDR3 runs 12 residues. CDR1 and CDR2 (germline): SQVTM, ANQGSEA. Here the CDR3 DNA reads TGCAGCGTCGTGCCCGGGAACACTGAAGCTTTCTTT. Translation: CSVVPGNTEAFF.

The chain uses TRBV7-3 and TRBJ2-5; TRBD1 agrees at 9 bases. The CDR3 extends over 14 amino acids. V was clipped by 5 bases and J by 5 bases; unmatched bases: 6. CDR1 and CDR2 (germline): SGHTA, FQGTGA. CDR3 protein: CASSQIGTGETQYF. CDR3 coding DNA: TGTGCCAGCAGCCAAATTGGGACAGGGGAGACCCAGTACTTC.

This chain connects TRBV6-6 to TRBJ1-1; D is undetermined. Germline-derived CDR1 and CDR2 are MNHNY and SVGAGI (reference sequence). Between the trimmed V and J ends, which lost 8 bases and 3 bases, there was a span of 10 bases. The CDR3 totals 12 residues. DNA for the CDR3: TGTGCCAGCTTCCCGGTCGACACTGAAGCTTTCTTT. Its protein is CASFPVDTEAFF.

V and J are TRBV7-2 and TRBJ2-3; 8 nucleotides line up with TRBD2. V shed 5 bases and J 2 bases; nucleotides not matched to a gene: 9. The CDR3 is made up of 16 amino acids. Germline CDR1 is SGHTA and CDR2 is FQGNSA. The CDR3 nucleotides are TGTGCCAGCAGCCCCAAAGGCGGGAGGCCCACAGATACGCAGTATTTT. Amino acid sequence: CASSPKGGRPTDTQYF.

This chain links TRBV28 with TRBJ2-7; 7 positions agree with TRBD1. This CDR3 region has 12 residues. Looked up from germline, CDR1 is MDHEN and CDR2 is SYDVKM. J was trimmed by 3 bases and V by 9 bases; bases with no gene match: 5. The CDR3 here is CASSGQNYEQYF. The CDR3 coding sequence is TGTGCCAGTTCGGGACAGAACTACGAGCAGTACTTC.

This clone was observed many times. This chain joins TRBV5-1 and TRBJ2-7; D uncertain. V lost 0 bases and J lost 6, with 13 bases in between. Germline assignment: CDR1 SGHRS and CDR2 YFSETQ. CDR3 length: 14 amino acids. The CDR3 DNA sequence: TGCGCCAGCAGCTTGGATTGGGGTGGATTCGAGCAGTACTTC. Protein sequence: CASSLDWGGFEQYF.

Comments on this clone: A much larger clonotype is one base distant, so this may be a read error. The same CDR3 arises from other DNA sequences in this sample as well. The V call is TRBV11-1, the J call TRBJ2-1; D is uncertain. There are 13 residues in the CDR3. The V end was cut by 5 bases, the J end by 13 bases, with 18 bases between. The germline CDR1 and CDR2 sequences are SGHAT and FQDESV (reference sequence). DNA of the CDR3: TGTGCCAGCAGCCCAAGGATAGAGGTTGAACAGTTCTTC. Translated, it gives CASSPRIEVEQFF.

The rearrangement uses TRBV5-6 and TRBJ2-6; a possible D gene is TRBD1 (6 bases). CDR1 is SGHDT, CDR2 YYEEEE, per germline. Trimming left V 4 bases short and J 0 bases short, with 14 bases between. The CDR3 extends over 17 amino acids. CDR3 sequence reads: CASSRTTGHSGANVLTF. The CDR3 DNA is TGTGCCAGCAGCCGAACTACAGGGCACTCTGGGGCCAACGTCCTGACTTTC.

The chain couples TRBV11-2 to TRBJ1-1; D remains unclear. The V end lost 1 base, the J end lost 3 bases, and 12 bases lay between the germline ends. Germline-derived CDR1 and CDR2 are SGHAT and FQNNGV. This CDR3 is 15 amino acids long. The CDR3 DNA sequence: TGTGCCAGCAGCTTAGGTTCCGGGCAGGACACTGAAGCTTTCTTT. Its protein product is CASSLGSGQDTEAFF.

This clone is medium-sized within its sample. V usage is TRBV27 and J usage is TRBJ1-1; tentatively, D is TRBD1 (5 bases). The CDR3 totals 13 residues. Between the trimmed V and J ends, which lost 5 bases and 3 bases, there was a span of 10 bases. Per the germline V gene, CDR1 is MNHEY and CDR2 is SMNVEV (reference sequence). The CDR3 nucleotides are TGTGCCAGCAGTATCACGGGGGACACTGAAGCTTTCTTT. The encoded protein is CASSITGDTEAFF.

The CDR3 DNA sequence: TGTGCCAGCAGCTTAGGGGGGACCTACAATGAGCAGTTCTTC. It codes for CASSLGGTYNEQFF. The chain links TRBV7-9 to TRBJ2-1, with D possibly called TRBD1 or TRBD2 (5 bases each). Germline loops: CDR1 SEHNR, CDR2 FQNEAQ (reference sequence). The V and J ends lost 1 base and 2 bases respectively, with 6 bases between them. The CDR3 is 14 amino acids.

This chain connects TRBV11-2 to TRBJ2-5, with D perhaps matching TRBD1 (7 bases). Germline V gives CDR1 SGHAT, CDR2 FQNNGV. CDR3 length equals 16 residues. The germline V and J ends were trimmed by 4 bases and 0 bases, with 15 bases remaining between them. Here the CDR3 DNA reads TGTGCCAGCAGCTCCCAGGGGGGTTGGGACCAAGAGACCCAGTACTTC. Its protein product is CASSSQGGWDQETQYF.

In nucleotides, the CDR3 is TGTGCCACCAGCACCATGGGGTCAGGTCGACAAGAGACCCAGTACTTC. This codes for CATSTMGSGRQETQYF. The gene calls are TRBV15 and TRBJ2-5, with D hard to call. V was cut by 4 bases and J by 2 bases, with 17 bases left in between. CDR1 and CDR2 (germline): LNHNV, YYDKDF (reference sequence). This CDR3 is 16 amino acids long. Full variable domain (remainder filled in from reference TRBV15 and TRBJ2-5): DAMVIQNPRYQVTQFGKPVTLSCSQTLNHNVMYWYQQKSSQAPKLLFHYYDKDFNNEADTPDNFQSRRPNTSFCFLDIRSPGLGDTAMYLCATSTMGSGRQETQYFGPGTRLLVL.

The V gene is TRBV11-2, the J gene TRBJ2-7; D remains ambiguous. Trimming took off 5 bases at V and 2 bases at J, with 10 bases between the two ends. The CDR3 is 13 amino acids. Germline CDR1 reads SGHAT; CDR2 reads FQNNGV. The CDR3 protein is CASSPPGPYEQYF. CDR3 DNA: TGTGCCAGCAGCCCCCCTGGGCCCTACGAGCAGTACTTC.

The V and J genes are TRBV7-2 and TRBJ1-1; perhaps TRBD1 as D (5 bases). The V gene's germline CDR1 is SGHTA and CDR2 FQGNSA. The V end was cut by 5 bases, the J end by 3 bases, with 13 bases between. The CDR3 totals 14 residues. The CDR3 region is CASSARPGDTEAFF. The CDR3 coding sequence is TGTGCCAGCAGCGCACGGCCGGGGGACACTGAAGCTTTCTTT.

The rearrangement uses TRBV11-2 and TRBJ2-1, with D perhaps matching TRBD2 (5 bases). Looked up from germline, CDR1 is SGHAT and CDR2 is FQNNGV. CDR3 length equals 15 residues. V was pared by 5 bases and J by 5 bases, with 16 bases between. CDR3 bases: TGTGCCAGCAGCCCCCCCTTTAGAGGGAACAATGAGCAGTTCTTC. It translates to CASSPPFRGNNEQFF.

V gene TRBV9 combines with J gene TRBJ2-2; D is unclear. Trimming took 4 bases from V and 0 from J, leaving 13 bases between them. The CDR3 extends over 16 amino acids. Germline values: CDR1 SGDLS, CDR2 YYNGEE. The CDR3 here is CASSPRGAANTGELFF. The CDR3 nucleotides are TGTGCCAGCAGCCCCCGCGGAGCTGCGAACACCGGGGAGCTGTTTTTT.